This TCR beta chain emerged from a study of blood T cell repertoires in COVID-19. Overall study context: From T cells, B-cell-depleted T cells, or PBMCs came the material, which was cDNA or gDNA.

Trimming left V 2 bases short and J 4 bases short, with 11 bases between. The CDR3 loop spans 14 amino acids. Per the germline V gene, CDR1 is MNHEY and CDR2 is SVGEGT. TCRdb's table, derived via immunoSEQ multiplex PCR, lists solely in-frame clones and lacks some. This table holds about 200,000 clones, roughly 82% found once. Sample: peripheral blood. This TCR was recovered from a man aged 45 to 65 with active or convalescent COVID-19. V usage is TRBV6-2 or TRBV6-3 and J usage is TRBJ1-2; the D is unclear. CDR3 sequence reads: CASSYGNSRYGYTF. The CDR3 coding sequence is TGTGCCAGCAGTTACGGTAACAGTCGCTATGGCTACACCTTC.